This entry is about one T cell receptor (beta chain). In the authors' workflow: How many nucleated cells were present was estimated from reference gene primer amplification. The data were produced by immunoSEQ multiplex PCR, yet TCRdb's version contains in-frame clones alone and is incomplete. From that table come the V and J calls and clone size; the DNA was used to work out D and trimming. The data show 150,000 to 200,000 clones, with 80% to 90% seen just once and under 9.5% held by the top ten. The sample is drawn from a study of blood T cell repertoires in COVID-19. Study-wide context: Acute and convalescent COVID-19 samples came from the United States, Italy and Spain. From T cells, B-cell-depleted T cells, or PBMCs came the material, which was cDNA or gDNA.

V lost 7 bases and J 5 bases, leaving 6 bases between the germline ends. CDR1 is KGHDR and CDR2 is SFDVKD in the germline V gene. The length of the CDR3 is 11 residues. The sequenced material came from peripheral blood. The V call is TRBV24-1, the J call TRBJ2-3, with a possible D match to TRBD2 (5 bases). This clonotype was obtained from a man in his fifties or sixties with active or convalescent COVID-19. This CDR3 reads CATSGGDTQYF. The CDR3 region has the DNA TGTGCCACCAGCGGAGGAGATACGCAGTATTTT.